Listed here are 21 T cell receptor beta chains from one sample, sequenced in a study of cytomegalovirus exposure and HLA in healthy donors. Both 60 Vbeta primers and 13 Jbeta primers went into the PCR. Measured with immunoSEQ multiplex PCR; TCRdb has only the in-frame clones, and not every one. The repertoire holds roughly 160,000 clones, with about 80% as singletons. The specimen was PBMCs. These receptors all come from a man between 40 and 49 years old in good health and CMV-seronegative.

The chain uses TRBV6-1 and TRBJ2-3; 9 nucleotides match TRBD1. The CDR3 loop spans 14 amino acids. Germline loops: CDR1 MNHNS, CDR2 SASEGT. V gave up 3 bases and J gave up 3 bases; unmatched junction bases: 1. Here the CDR3 reads CASSEGQGTDTQYF. The CDR3 nucleotides read TGTGCCAGCAGTGAGGGACAGGGTACAGATACGCAGTATTTT.

V usage is TRBV19 and J usage is TRBJ2-5; D is undetermined. CDR1 and CDR2 from the germline V gene are LNHDA and SQIVND (reference sequence). The V end was cut by 6 bases, the J end by 2 bases, with 10 bases between. The CDR3 length is 13 residues. This CDR3 reads CASRMAAQETQYF. CDR3 DNA: TGTGCCAGTAGGATGGCTGCTCAAGAGACCCAGTACTTC.

The V and J genes are TRBV9 and TRBJ2-1, with 10 positions matching TRBD2. CDR3 length: 16 amino acids. Germline CDR1 is SGDLS and CDR2 is YYNGEE. V dropped 4 bases and J dropped 9; count of bases not matched to a gene: 13. CDR3 sequence (DNA): TGTGCCAGCAGCCCCCTCCGAAGCGGGAGGGTTAGTGAGCAGTTCTTC. It is translated as CASSPLRSGRVSEQFF. The variable domain in full, completed from reference TRBV9 and TRBJ2-1, reads DSGVTQTPKHLITATGQRVTLRCSPRSGDLSVYWYQQSLDQGLQFLIQYYNGEERAKGNILERFSAQQFPDLHSELNLSSLELGDSALYFCASSPLRSGRVSEQFFGPGTRLTVL.

This rearrangement joins TRBV30 to TRBJ2-1; TRBD1 agrees at 8 bases. CDR1 GTSNPN and CDR2 SVGIG come from the germline V gene (reference sequence). The CDR3 is 15 amino acids. Trimming cost V 3 bases and J 0 bases; bases outside gene matches: 4. CDR3 sequence: CAWSIQGGSYNEQFF. CDR3 nucleotide sequence: TGTGCCTGGAGCATACAGGGGGGCTCCTACAATGAGCAGTTCTTC. Variable domain in full (rest from reference TRBV30 and TRBJ2-1): SQTIHQWPATLVQPVGSPLSLECTVEGTSNPNLYWYRQAAGRGLQLLFYSVGIGQISSEVPQNLSASRPQDRQFILSSKKLLLSDSGFYLCAWSIQGGSYNEQFFGPGTRLTVL.

This clone was seen a few times. The chain couples TRBV7-2 to TRBJ2-1, with 8 positions matching TRBD2. This CDR3 has 16 amino acids. V was pared by 2 bases and J by 5 bases, with 8 bases of the junction left unmatched. Germline V lookup: CDR1 SGHTA, CDR2 FQGNSA. The CDR3 bases are TGTGCCAGCAGCTTAATTCCCGGACTAGCCCACAATGAGCAGTTCTTC. Translating it yields CASSLIPGLAHNEQFF. Supplemented by reference TRBV7-2 and TRBJ2-1, the full variable domain reads GAGVSQSPSNKVTEKGKDVELRCDPISGHTALYWYRQSLGQGLEFLIYFQGNSAPDKSGLPSDRFSAERTGGSVSTLTIQRTQQEDSAVYLCASSLIPGLAHNEQFFGPGTRLTVL.

This clone was seen a single time. The V and J genes are TRBV7-2 and TRBJ2-1; TRBD1 agrees at 7 bases. Per the germline V gene, CDR1 is SGHTA and CDR2 is FQGNSA. This CDR3 is 15 amino acids long. V gave up 5 bases and J gave up 4 bases; unmatched junction bases: 8. The CDR3 region has the DNA TGTGCCAGCAGCCCTGAGGGGGCGGAATACAATGAGCAGTTCTTC. It translates to CASSPEGAEYNEQFF. The variable domain in full, completed from reference TRBV7-2 and TRBJ2-1, reads GAGVSQSPSNKVTEKGKDVELRCDPISGHTALYWYRQSLGQGLEFLIYFQGNSAPDKSGLPSDRFSAERTGGSVSTLTIQRTQQEDSAVYLCASSPEGAEYNEQFFGPGTRLTVL.

This clone showed up just once. The chain combines TRBV5-4 with TRBJ2-2; D gene ambiguous. Germline-derived CDR1 and CDR2 are SGHNT and YYREEE (reference sequence). V lost 2 bases and J 3 bases, leaving 8 bases between the germline ends. The CDR3 spans 14 residues. For the CDR3, the DNA is TGTGCCAGCAGCTTTTCCCCGGACACCGGGGAGCTGTTTTTT. Translating it yields CASSFSPDTGELFF.

The V call is TRBV9, the J call TRBJ2-1; D possibly corresponds to TRBD1 (6 bases). The V end lost 0 bases, the J end lost 9 bases, and 10 bases lay between the germline ends. CDR1 SGDLS and CDR2 YYNGEE come from the germline V gene. The CDR3 sequence is 13 residues long. The CDR3 DNA sequence: TGTGCCAGCAGCGTAGGCAGGGGCGGTGAGCAGTTCTTC. It translates to CASSVGRGGEQFF.

This clone turned up a few times. Relative to the germline gene, one junction end is altered; a read error may explain this. This chain links TRBV7-7 with TRBJ2-1, with D possibly TRBD1 on 5 matching bases. The CDR3 contains 15 residues. Germline V gives CDR1 SSHAT, CDR2 FNYEAQ (reference sequence). The CDR3 region is CASSTGIGQGGEQFF. CDR3 nucleotides: TGTGCTAGCAGCACTGGCATAGGGCAGGGCGGTGAGCAGTTCTTC.

The chain employs TRBV19 and TRBJ2-2; tentative D call: TRBD1 (6 bases). V was cut by 4 bases and J by 11 bases, with 14 bases left in between. The length of the CDR3 is 13 residues. Germline CDR1 LNHDA, CDR2 SQIVND (reference sequence). The CDR3 loop reads CASSTDRSGELFF. The CDR3 DNA sequence: TGTGCCAGTAGTACTGACAGGTCTGGAGAGCTGTTTTTT.

The chain couples TRBV5-4 to TRBJ2-2, with 16 bases matching TRBD2. With V trimmed by 3 bases and J by 6 bases, 5 bases remained unmatched. The germline CDR1 and CDR2 sequences are SGHNT and YYREEE (reference sequence). This CDR3 comprises 17 residues. CDR3 residues: CASSSGGTSGRAGELFF. In nucleotides, the CDR3 is TGTGCCAGCAGCTCGGGAGGGACTAGCGGGAGGGCCGGGGAGCTGTTTTTT.

This chain connects TRBV28 to TRBJ1-6, with 9 bases identical to TRBD1. Germline loops: CDR1 MDHEN, CDR2 SYDVKM. This CDR3 is built from 13 residues. V lost 7 bases to trimming and J lost 10 bases; unmatched junction nucleotides: 5. In nucleotides, the CDR3 is TGTGCCAGCACCGACAGGGGGTACTCACCCCTCCACTTT. Protein sequence: CASTDRGYSPLHF.

The chain combines TRBV6-1 with TRBJ2-7, with 8 bases matching TRBD1. The CDR3 has 15 residues. Trimming took 1 base from V and 3 from J; bases not matched to a gene: 5. Germline-derived CDR1 and CDR2 are MNHNS and SASEGT. As DNA, the CDR3 is TGTGCCAGCAGTGAAGGCACAGGGGGAGGCTACGAGCAGTACTTC. Protein product: CASSEGTGGGYEQYF.

The V gene is TRBV19, the J gene TRBJ1-1, with 9 bases aligning to TRBD1. The J segment lost 10 bases and the V segment lost 4 bases, leaving 7 bases of the junction unmatched. The CDR3 sequence is 13 residues long. Per germline, CDR1 LNHDA and CDR2 SQIVND (reference sequence). CDR3 protein: CASSKGDRERAFF. For the CDR3, the DNA is TGTGCCAGTAGTAAGGGGGACAGGGAGAGAGCTTTCTTT.

V and J are TRBV19 and TRBJ1-5, with a possible D match to TRBD1 (5 bases). CDR3 size: 13 residues. Germline V lookup: CDR1 LNHDA, CDR2 SQIVND (reference sequence). V was shortened by 7 bases and J by 7 bases, with 14 bases between the two germline ends. CDR3 sequence: CASTATRQQPQHF. The CDR3 coding sequence is TGTGCCAGTACCGCAACCCGACAGCAGCCCCAGCATTTT.

This clone was detected only a few times. The genes are TRBV27 and TRBJ2-2, with 7 bases matching TRBD2. V was pared by 7 bases and J by 4 bases, with 12 bases of the junction left unmatched. This CDR3 has 16 residues. CDR1 MNHEY and CDR2 SMNVEV come from the germline V gene (reference sequence). The CDR3 DNA is TGTGCCAGCACAGGATCTAGCGGCTATGTCACCGGGGAGCTGTTTTTT. Translated: CASTGSSGYVTGELFF.

The V and J genes are TRBV5-8 and TRBJ1-2; no firm D call. This CDR3 has 11 amino acids. The germline V gene encodes CDR1 SGHTS and CDR2 YDEGEE. V was cut by 5 bases and J by 8 bases, with 10 bases left in between. The CDR3 sequence is CASSRVLGYTF. In DNA, the CDR3 is TGTGCCAGCAGTCGGGTTTTGGGCTACACCTTC.

J is TRBJ2-5 and V is TRBV9, with a tentative D call TRBD1 (5 bases). Trimming shortened V by 3 bases and J by 4 bases, and 16 bases separated the two germline ends. In germline, CDR1 is SGDLS, CDR2 YYNGEE. CDR3 size: 15 residues. In nucleotides, the CDR3 is TGTGCCAGCAGCGGACGCCAGGGTTTGAGAGAGACCCAGTACTTC. Protein sequence: CASSGRQGLRETQYF.

This clone was detected only once. The chain couples TRBV28 to TRBJ2-2; TRBD2 matches at 10 bases. The length of the CDR3 is 15 residues. The V gene end was trimmed by 6 bases and the J gene end by 6 bases; junction bases not matched to a gene: 7. Germline values: CDR1 MDHEN, CDR2 SYDVKM. The CDR3 sequence: CASSRLSGRSGELFF. CDR3 bases: TGTGCCAGCAGCCGCCTTAGCGGGAGGTCCGGGGAGCTGTTTTTT.

V gene TRBV5-1 combines with J gene TRBJ2-1; D is unclear. V lost 0 bases and J lost 8, with 6 bases in between. The CDR3 totals 12 residues. Per germline, CDR1 SGHRS and CDR2 YFSETQ. Written as DNA, the CDR3 is TGCGCCAGCAGCTTGGGCGGTCATGAGCAGTTCTTC. It is translated as CASSLGGHEQFF.

V usage is TRBV27 and J usage is TRBJ2-7; a weak D match, TRBD2 (7 bases). Per the germline V gene, CDR1 is MNHEY and CDR2 is SMNVEV (reference sequence). V was cut by 4 bases and J by 6 bases, with 19 bases left in between. This CDR3 has 15 amino acids. CDR3 DNA sequence: TGTGCCAGCAGTTACTTAGGGGGGGGGAAGGGCGAGCAGTACTTC. Its translation is CASSYLGGGKGEQYF.